This T cell receptor (beta chain) was captured in a study of lymphopenia after photon versus proton radiotherapy. Study-level points and caveats: Larger post-nadir TCR diversity loss correlated inversely with survival in deceased patients. After lymphocyte nadir, photon-treated repertoires showed oligoclonal expansion, especially CD8+ Temra.

Sequencing used immunoSEQ multiplex PCR; TCRdb keeps in-frame clones, though not all of them. This sample has some 30,000 clones, with roughly 89% found just once. There are 14 residues in the CDR3. The germline V gene has CDR1 ENHRY and CDR2 SYGVKD. V shed 2 bases and J shed 4 bases, with 6 bases lying between them. For this clone: What it recognizes is unknown.

This receptor was identified in a woman between 65 and 79 years old with pancreatic cancer. Some clones in this sample may be carry-over from other donors' samples. This sample comprised peripheral blood, obtained from a patient treated with proton-based radiotherapy. This chain joins TRBV10-3 and TRBJ2-6; no firm D call. The CDR3, as DNA: TGTGCCATCAGTGAGCCCAGAGGGGCCAACGTCCTGACTTTC. Its protein product is CAISEPRGANVLTF.